These 5 T cell receptor beta chains share one sample of origin, sequenced in a study of blood T cell repertoires in COVID-19. Profiled with immunoSEQ multiplex PCR; TCRdb holds only in-frame clones, not every one. The repertoire has hundreds of thousands of clones, roughly 90% of them found once; the top ten carry roughly 2%. The sample taken for sequencing was peripheral blood. The origin of the receptors is a young man with active or convalescent COVID-19.

The chain links TRBV4-1 to TRBJ2-5, with a tentative D call TRBD2 (5 bases). This CDR3 is built from 13 residues. Trimming stripped 0 bases from V and 4 bases from J, with 6 bases between. The V gene's germline CDR1 is MGHRA and CDR2 YSYEKL. The CDR3: CASSQDRGETQYF. The CDR3 DNA is TGCGCCAGCAGCCAAGATCGGGGAGAGACCCAGTACTTC.

The chain carries TRBV28 and TRBJ1-1, with 7 bases matching TRBD1. V trimming: 7 bases; J trimming: 0 bases; junction bases outside the gene matches: 5. The CDR3 has 14 amino acids. Germline V gene sequence: CDR1 MDHEN, CDR2 SYDVKM. CDR3 sequence reads: CASNRGRMNTEAFF. Written as DNA, the CDR3 is TGTGCCAGCAACAGGGGTCGAATGAACACTGAAGCTTTCTTT.

The CDR3 protein is CASSIGTGSSYEQYF. The CDR3 DNA follows: TGTGCCAGTAGTATAGGGACAGGGAGCTCCTACGAGCAGTACTTC. The chain couples TRBV19 to TRBJ2-7; TRBD1 matches 8 bases. The V segment lost 1 base and the J segment 0 bases; nucleotides outside the gene matches: 2. The CDR3 sequence is 15 residues long. Germline CDR1 and CDR2: LNHDA and SQIVND (reference sequence).

This clone has a handful of counts. The rearrangement joins TRBV5-1 to TRBJ2-3; TRBD2 aligns across 7 bases. CDR3 length equals 17 residues. Unmatched junction bases numbered 9, after V lost 0 bases and J lost 2 bases. Germline CDR1 reads SGHRS; CDR2 reads YFSETQ. The CDR3 sequence is CASSLDPLAEYTDTQYF. CDR3 sequence (DNA): TGCGCCAGCAGCTTGGATCCTCTAGCGGAATACACAGATACGCAGTATTTT.

This chain joins TRBV15 and TRBJ1-2; D may be TRBD1 (5 bases). Deletions cut 1 base from V and 7 bases from J, with 10 bases between. CDR3 length equals 13 residues. Looked up from germline, CDR1 is LNHNV and CDR2 is YYDKDF (reference sequence). The CDR3: CATSRAGGSGYTF. The CDR3 nucleotides are TGTGCCACCAGCAGAGCCGGGGGTAGTGGCTACACCTTC. The full variable domain, in which reference TRBV15 and TRBJ1-2 provide the parts outside the CDR3, is DAMVIQNPRYQVTQFGKPVTLSCSQTLNHNVMYWYQQKSSQAPKLLFHYYDKDFNNEADTPDNFQSRRPNTSFCFLDIRSPGLGDTAMYLCATSRAGGSGYTFGSGTRLTVV.